One and the same sample provided the 13 T cell receptor beta chains below, sequenced in a study of early T cells in non-severe SARS-CoV-2 infection (TCRdb year 2021). The library relied on 5' RACE. Sequencing took place on a NextSeq 500. TCRdb trimmed public reads at Q25 via fastp, called clones via MiXCR and kept in-frame beta chains. Identical CDR3 protein sequences are pooled into one entry, listed with their most common genes and DNA. The sample profile shows about 87,000 distinct CDR3 sequences; around 13% of them were found once. The ten largest clones add up to roughly 6% of the sample. The specimen was whole blood. All receptors come from an adult who was a healthcare worker with PCR-confirmed SARS-CoV-2 infection or an uninfected control (not recorded which).

The sample holds a few counts of this clonotype. The chain carries TRBV11-2 and TRBJ2-7; 7 bases fit TRBD1. Trimming cost V 5 bases and J 2 bases; bases outside gene matches: 3. Per the germline V gene, CDR1 is SGHAT and CDR2 is FQNNGV. The CDR3 sequence is 13 residues long. The CDR3 region has the DNA TGTGCCAGCAGCGCCGGGACAGCCTACGAGCAGTACTTC. Its protein is CASSAGTAYEQYF.

This clonotype was seen a handful of times. The chain is built from TRBV5-5 and TRBJ1-1, with unresolved D. The CDR3 spans 15 residues. Germline V gene data show CDR1 as SGHKS and CDR2 as YYEKEE (reference sequence). The V end lost 3 bases, the J end lost 1 base, and 13 bases lay between the germline ends. The CDR3 coding sequence is TGTGCCAGCAGCTCGTTCTCCAGCTCGAACACTGAAGCTTTCTTT. Encoded protein: CASSSFSSSNTEAFF.

This clonotype was counted between two and nine times. The chain employs TRBV6-6 and TRBJ2-3; D perhaps matches TRBD2 (7 bases). This CDR3 is 16 amino acids long. V lost 2 bases and J 2 bases, leaving 14 bases between the germline ends. CDR1 MNHNY and CDR2 SVGAGI come from the germline V gene (reference sequence). CDR3 sequence reads: CASSYGRGLLTDTQYF. The CDR3 region has the DNA TGTGCCAGCAGTTACGGGCGGGGGCTCCTCACAGATACGCAGTATTTT.

The genes are TRBV5-1 and TRBJ2-4; D is ambiguous. CDR1 is SGHRS and CDR2 is YFSETQ in the germline V gene. Trimming took 2 bases from V and 0 from J, leaving 9 bases between them. The CDR3 length is 15 residues. Here the CDR3 reads CASSFGELAKNIQYF. CDR3 nucleotide sequence: TGCGCCAGCAGCTTCGGAGAGTTAGCCAAAAACATTCAGTACTTC.

V usage is TRBV29-1 and J usage is TRBJ1-2; D is ambiguous. Germline V lookup: CDR1 SQVTM, CDR2 ANQGSEA. Deletions cut 4 bases from V and 0 bases from J, with 6 bases between. There are 12 residues in the CDR3. Here the CDR3 DNA reads TGCAGCGTTGCTCTGACTAACTATGGCTACACCTTC. Translating it yields CSVALTNYGYTF.

This clonotype was observed a few times. One end of the junction does not line up with germline, which may come from a read error. The chain carries TRBV10-1 and TRBJ1-6; D ambiguous. Germline-derived CDR1 and CDR2 are WNHNN and SYGVQD (reference sequence). The CDR3 is 18 amino acids. DNA for the CDR3: TGCGCCAGCAGAGAGAAAAAAAGACGGAGCTCCTATAATTCATCCCTCCACTTT. Protein sequence: CASREKKRRSSYNSSLHF.

The chain joins TRBV6-2 or TRBV6-3 to TRBJ2-2, with a tentative D call TRBD2 (7 bases). Trimming cost V 2 bases and J 3 bases, with 10 bases left between them. Germline V gene data show CDR1 as MNHEY and CDR2 as SVGEGT. The CDR3 length is 15 residues. CDR3: CASSYPGGDTGELFF. The CDR3 DNA reads TGTGCCAGCAGTTACCCGGGGGGCGACACCGGGGAGCTGTTTTTT.

This chain connects TRBV12-3 or TRBV12-4 to TRBJ1-6; D remains ambiguous. The CDR3 consists of 15 residues. V was cut by 5 bases and J by 7 bases, with 15 bases left in between. The CDR3 DNA sequence: TGTGCCAGCAGTCCTAGCCTAAGGGAAAATTCACCCCTCCACTTT. Protein product: CASSPSLRENSPLHF.

V gene TRBV29-1 combines with J gene TRBJ2-1; the D is unclear. Between the trimmed V and J ends, which lost 5 bases and 10 bases, there was a span of 9 bases. CDR3 length equals 10 residues. Per germline, CDR1 SQVTM and CDR2 ANQGSEA. As DNA, the CDR3 is TGCAGCGTTTTCCCCGGAGAGCAGTTCTTC. Residues: CSVFPGEQFF.

The J gene is TRBJ1-1, the V gene TRBV20-1; 8 bases agree with TRBD1. Germline V gene lookup returns CDR1 DFQATT and CDR2 SNEGSKA (reference sequence). The CDR3 loop spans 14 amino acids. After removal of 0 bases from V and 1 base from J, the junction contained 1 base not matched to a gene. The CDR3 DNA reads as TGCAGTGCTAGAGACGGGACAGGGAACACTGAAGCTTTCTTT. Protein product: CSARDGTGNTEAFF.

The rearrangement joins TRBV7-3 to TRBJ2-1; unclear D gene. Trimming pared 5 bases from V and 6 bases from J, leaving 11 bases between. This CDR3 spans 13 amino acids. Germline loops: CDR1 SGHTA, CDR2 FQGTGA. The CDR3 is CASSLDNFNEQFF. CDR3 DNA: TGTGCCAGCAGCCTTGACAACTTCAATGAGCAGTTCTTC. The full variable domain, its missing parts supplied by reference TRBV7-3 and TRBJ2-1, is GAGVSQTPSNKVTEKGKYVELRCDPISGHTALYWYRQSLGQGPEFLIYFQGTGAADDSGLPNDRFFAVRPEGSVSTLKIQRTERGDSAVYLCASSLDNFNEQFFGPGTRLTVL.

In its sample, this clonotype was seen a few times. The gene calls are TRBV18 and TRBJ1-2, with D unresolved. V gave up 4 bases and J gave up 3 bases, with 12 bases separating them. The CDR3 contains 14 residues. Germline values: CDR1 KGHSH, CDR2 LQKENI. CDR3 in amino acids: CASSQIMSDYGYTF. CDR3 nucleotides: TGTGCCAGCTCACAAATAATGTCGGACTATGGCTACACCTTC.

This clonotype was seen at least ten times. V gene TRBV29-1 combines with J gene TRBJ1-1; D gene ambiguous. The V end was cut by 7 bases, the J end by 0 bases, with 6 bases between. The CDR3 contains 11 residues. Germline V gene lookup returns CDR1 SQVTM and CDR2 ANQGSEA. The CDR3 nucleotides read TGCAGCGGCTCCATGAACACTGAAGCTTTCTTT. It translates to CSGSMNTEAFF.